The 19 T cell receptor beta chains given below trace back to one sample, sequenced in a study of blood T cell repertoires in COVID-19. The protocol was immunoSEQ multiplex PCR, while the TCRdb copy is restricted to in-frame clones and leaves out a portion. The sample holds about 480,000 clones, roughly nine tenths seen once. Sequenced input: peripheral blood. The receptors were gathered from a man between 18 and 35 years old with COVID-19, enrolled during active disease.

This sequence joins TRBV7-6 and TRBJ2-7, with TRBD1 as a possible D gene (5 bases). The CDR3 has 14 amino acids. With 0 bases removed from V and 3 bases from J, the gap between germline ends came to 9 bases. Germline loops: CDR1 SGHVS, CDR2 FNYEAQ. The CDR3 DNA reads TGTGCCAGCAGCTTAGCAGGGGCAGGCTACGAGCAGTACTTC. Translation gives CASSLAGAGYEQYF.

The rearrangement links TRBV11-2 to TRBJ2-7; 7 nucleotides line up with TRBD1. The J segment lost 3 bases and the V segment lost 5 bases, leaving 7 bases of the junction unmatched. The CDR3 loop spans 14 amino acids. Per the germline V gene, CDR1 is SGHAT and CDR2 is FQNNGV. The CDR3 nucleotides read TGTGCCAGCAGCCCCTCAGGGGGATACTACGAGCAGTACTTC. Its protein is CASSPSGGYYEQYF.

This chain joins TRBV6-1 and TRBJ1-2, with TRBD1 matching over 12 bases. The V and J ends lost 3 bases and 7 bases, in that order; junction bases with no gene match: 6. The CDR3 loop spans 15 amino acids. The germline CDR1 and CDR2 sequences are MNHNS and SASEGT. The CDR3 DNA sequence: TGTGCCAGCAGTGACCCGGGACAGGGGGCGGTTGGCTACACCTTC. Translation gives CASSDPGQGAVGYTF.

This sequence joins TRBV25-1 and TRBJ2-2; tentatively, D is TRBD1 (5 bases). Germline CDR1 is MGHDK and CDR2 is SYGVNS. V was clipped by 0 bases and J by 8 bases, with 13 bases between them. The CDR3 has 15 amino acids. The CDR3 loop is CASSEYTGEVGELFF. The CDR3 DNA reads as TGTGCCAGCAGTGAATATACAGGAGAGGTAGGGGAGCTGTTTTTT.

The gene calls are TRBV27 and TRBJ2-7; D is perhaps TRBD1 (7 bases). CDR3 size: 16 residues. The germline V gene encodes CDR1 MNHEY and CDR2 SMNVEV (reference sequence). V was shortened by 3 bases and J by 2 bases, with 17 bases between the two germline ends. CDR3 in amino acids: CASSFRRQGGAYEQYF. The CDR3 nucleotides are TGTGCCAGCAGTTTTCGGCGACAGGGAGGTGCCTACGAGCAGTACTTC.

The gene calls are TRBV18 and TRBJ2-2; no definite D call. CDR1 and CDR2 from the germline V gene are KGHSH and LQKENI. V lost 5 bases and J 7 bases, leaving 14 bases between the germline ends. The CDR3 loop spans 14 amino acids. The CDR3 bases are TGTGCCAGCTCATGGCTTTCCCCATTCGGGGAGCTGTTTTTT. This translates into CASSWLSPFGELFF. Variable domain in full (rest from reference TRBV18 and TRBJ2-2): NAGVMQNPRHLVRRRGQEARLRCSPMKGHSHVYWYRQLPEEGLKFMVYLQKENIIDESGMPKERFSAEFPKEGPSILRIQQVVRGDSAAYFCASSWLSPFGELFFGEGSRLTVL.

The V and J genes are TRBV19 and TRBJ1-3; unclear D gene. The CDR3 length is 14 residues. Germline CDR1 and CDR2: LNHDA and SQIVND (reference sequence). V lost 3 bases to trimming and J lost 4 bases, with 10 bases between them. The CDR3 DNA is TGTGCCAGTAGTATTTCGTCGGGGGGAAACACCATATATTTT. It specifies CASSISSGGNTIYF.

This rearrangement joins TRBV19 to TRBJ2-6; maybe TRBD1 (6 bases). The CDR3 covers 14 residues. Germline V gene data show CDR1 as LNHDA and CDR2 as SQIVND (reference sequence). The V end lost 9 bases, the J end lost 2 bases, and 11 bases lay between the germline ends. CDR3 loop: CASQYRAGANVLTF. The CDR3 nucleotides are TGTGCCAGCCAATACAGGGCTGGGGCCAACGTCCTGACTTTC.

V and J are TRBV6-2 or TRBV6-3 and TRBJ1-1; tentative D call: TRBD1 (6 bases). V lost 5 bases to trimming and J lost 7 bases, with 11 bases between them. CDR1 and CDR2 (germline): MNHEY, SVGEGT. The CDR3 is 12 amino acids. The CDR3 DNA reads TGTGCCAGCAGTCAGGGGCGAAGTGAAGCTTTCTTT. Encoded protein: CASSQGRSEAFF.

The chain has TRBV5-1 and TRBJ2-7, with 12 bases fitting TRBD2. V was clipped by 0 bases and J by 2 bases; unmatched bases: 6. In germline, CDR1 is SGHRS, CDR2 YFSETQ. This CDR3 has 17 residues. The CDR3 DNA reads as TGCGCCAGCAGCTTGGCGGCTAGCGGGAGGGATGCCTACGAGCAGTACTTC. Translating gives CASSLAASGRDAYEQYF.

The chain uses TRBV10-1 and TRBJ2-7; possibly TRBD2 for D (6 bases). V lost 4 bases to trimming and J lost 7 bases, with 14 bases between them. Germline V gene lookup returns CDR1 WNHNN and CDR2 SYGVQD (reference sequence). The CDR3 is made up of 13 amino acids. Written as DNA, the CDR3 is TGCGCCAGCAGTGCCTCGGGGGTAGGGGAGCAGTACTTC. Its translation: CASSASGVGEQYF.

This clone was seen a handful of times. CDR3 sequence reads: CASQGGDTDTQYF. CDR3 in DNA: TGTGCCAGCCAAGGGGGGGACACAGATACGCAGTATTTT. The chain couples TRBV2 to TRBJ2-3; D is perhaps TRBD2 (7 bases). This CDR3 comprises 13 residues. Per germline, CDR1 SNHLY and CDR2 FYNNEI. Between the trimmed V and J ends, which lost 8 bases and 2 bases, there was a span of 11 bases. Using reference TRBV2 and TRBJ2-3 for the parts outside the CDR3, the full variable domain is EPEVTQTPSHQVTQMGQEVILRCVPISNHLYFYWYRQILGQKVEFLVSFYNNEISEKSEIFDDQFSVERPDGSNFTLKIRSTKLEDSAMYFCASQGGDTDTQYFGPGTRLTVL.

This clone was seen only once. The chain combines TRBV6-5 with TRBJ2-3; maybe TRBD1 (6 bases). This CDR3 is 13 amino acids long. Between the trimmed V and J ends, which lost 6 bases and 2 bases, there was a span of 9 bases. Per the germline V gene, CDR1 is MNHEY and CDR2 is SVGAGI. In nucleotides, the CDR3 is TGTGCCAGCAGAAGACAGGCCACAGATACGCAGTATTTT. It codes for CASRRQATDTQYF.

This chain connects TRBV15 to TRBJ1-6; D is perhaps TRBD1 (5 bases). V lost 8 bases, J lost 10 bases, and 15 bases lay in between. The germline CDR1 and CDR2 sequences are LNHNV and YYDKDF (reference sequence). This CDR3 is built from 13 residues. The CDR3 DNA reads TGTGCCACCGCTAAGGATCGGGGGTCACCCCTCCACTTT. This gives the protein CATAKDRGSPLHF.

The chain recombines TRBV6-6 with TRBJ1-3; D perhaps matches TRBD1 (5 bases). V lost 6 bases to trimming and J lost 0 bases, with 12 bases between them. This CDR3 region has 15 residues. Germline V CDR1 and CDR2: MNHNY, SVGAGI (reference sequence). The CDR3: CASRKDSSSGNTIYF. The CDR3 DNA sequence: TGTGCCAGCAGGAAAGACAGCAGCTCTGGAAACACCATATATTTT.

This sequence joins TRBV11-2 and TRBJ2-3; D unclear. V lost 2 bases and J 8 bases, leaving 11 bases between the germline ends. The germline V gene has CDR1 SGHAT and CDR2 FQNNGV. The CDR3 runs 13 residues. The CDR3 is CASSLQVFGTQYF. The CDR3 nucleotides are TGTGCCAGCAGCTTACAAGTCTTCGGTACGCAGTATTTT.

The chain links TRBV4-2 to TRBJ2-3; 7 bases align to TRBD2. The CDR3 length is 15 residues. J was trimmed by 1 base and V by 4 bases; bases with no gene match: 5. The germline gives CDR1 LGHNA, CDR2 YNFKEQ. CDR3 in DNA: TGTGCCAGCAGCCCAACGGGGGGTGGCACAGATACGCAGTATTTT. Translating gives CASSPTGGGTDTQYF.

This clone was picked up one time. The CDR3 protein is CAWSVVKGGLAFF. The CDR3, as DNA: TGTGCCTGGAGTGTAGTTAAAGGGGGCCTTGCGTTCTTC. This chain joins TRBV30 and TRBJ2-1; TRBD1 agrees at 7 bases. The CDR3 is 13 amino acids. Trimming at V came to 0 bases and at J to 15 bases, leaving 11 bases not matched to a gene. Germline V gene data show CDR1 as GTSNPN and CDR2 as SVGIG (reference sequence).

CDR3 amino acids: CASSPYGSGNEQFF. The CDR3 bases are TGTGCCAGCAGCCCCTACGGGAGTGGCAATGAGCAGTTCTTC. The genes are TRBV11-3 and TRBJ2-1; D possibly corresponds to TRBD2 (6 bases). Germline V gene sequence: CDR1 SGHNT, CDR2 YENEEA. The CDR3 spans 14 residues. Trimming took 5 bases from V and 6 from J, leaving 14 bases between them.